This record concerns one T cell receptor beta chain sequence. Its antigen target is currently unknown. No qualities accompany the bases; no much larger clone lies one base away. The library came from the immunoSEQ multiplex PCR assay. TCRdb took this table from immuneACCESS and kept in-frame rearrangements with V and J called. Such tables lack part of the clones; where checked against another copy, unresolved V genes explain under half of the gap, and the rest is unexplained. For this sample the table gives thousands of clones, of which over 65% were detected only once. The ten largest account for 16% of the sample. The data were obtained in a study of chemoradiotherapy in HPV16-positive cancers (dated by TCRdb to between 2021 and 2023). Background on the whole study: Using functional T-cell assays on cells from a couple of HPV16-positive patients, the researchers defined candidate HPV-specific T-cell clones and common TCR motifs. The candidate HPV-specific TCRs and motifs were then tracked in TCR repertoires from around 86 patients with HPV-related cancers. The study set out to ask whether T-cell immunity against the HPV oncoproteins E6 and E7 changes over the course of chemoradiotherapy and whether that immunity affects survival. What the work shows at the level of the full study, not this receptor alone: The survival association was reported for HPV16-positive patients, and the functional definition of HPV-specific T cells was derived from only two HPV16-positive patients. In HPV16-positive patients, expansion of HPV-responsive T cells during chemoradiotherapy was found to be associated with improved recurrence-free survival. Expansion of candidate HPV-specific clones and E7-related TCR motifs was observed in the tumor microenvironment during treatment, whereas no such expansion was observed for non-HPV-specific T cells.

Repertoires were sampled repeatedly over the course of chemoradiotherapy so that clonal expansion in the tumor microenvironment could be followed. The CDR3 sequence holds 13 residues, the cysteine and phenylalanine included. Of the read, only the CDR3 DNA is kept; its 39 bases are in frame from base 1. At the junction V is shortened by 3 bases and J by 10 bases, with 13 bases in between. The germline V gene encodes CDR1 SNHLY and CDR2 FYNNEI. The receptor comes from a human donor with HPV-associated anogenital cancer. Specimen: tumor tissue, collected from a patient who underwent chemoradiotherapy. The V gene is TRBV2 and the J gene is TRBJ2-1, with no confident D gene call. The CDR3 protein sequence reads: CASSDMPAIEQFF. In nucleotide form, the sequence is TGTGCCAGCAGTGACATGCCAGCGATAGAGCAGTTCTTC.